The rows below give T cell receptor beta chains drawn from one sample of a study of blood T cell repertoires in COVID-19. Assay: immunoSEQ multiplex PCR; the TCRdb copy retains only in-frame clones and omits some. The repertoire holds approximately 220,000 clones, with 83% as singletons. Sequencing used peripheral blood. These receptors came from a woman in her forties or fifties with acute or convalescent COVID-19. Each CDR3 is given with its conserved first and last residue. D genes are given only for firm matches. Only some rows state a clone size, as once, few, many or a class for expanded clones.

>TRBJ2-3|-|TRBV5-1|-
TGCGCCAGCAGGTCAGAGGGCCCAGATACGCAGTATTTT
CASRSEGPDTQYF
>TRBJ1-3|TRBD1|TRBV28|-
TGTGCCAGCAGTCCAGGGGGCTCCTCTGGAAACACCATATATTTT
CASSPGGSSGNTIYF
>TRBJ2-5|-|TRBV28|-
TGTGCCAGCAGGGGGGGCGGGACAGTTCAAGAGACCCAGTACTTC
CASRGGGTVQETQYF
>TRBJ1-1|-|TRBV11-2|-
TGTGCCAGCAGCTTAGAGAGAAGCTTCGAAGCTTTCTTT
CASSLERSFEAFF
>TRBJ2-3|TRBD1|TRBV18|-
TGTGCCAGCTCACACGGTCCGGACAGGGCTAGCACAGATACGCAGTATTTT
CASSHGPDRASTDTQYF
>TRBJ2-6|-|TRBV11-2|-
TGTGCCAGCAGCTTTCCCCGAAGCGCCTCTGGGGCCAACGTCCTGACTTTC
CASSFPRSASGANVLTF
>TRBJ1-4|TRBD1|TRBV28|-
TGTGCCAGCAGTTTGGGACAGACTCGTGAAAAACTGTTTTTT
CASSLGQTREKLFF
>TRBJ1-5|-|TRBV18|-
TGTGCCAGCTCCATGGGGGGGAATCAGCCCCAGCATTTT
CASSMGGNQPQHF
>TRBJ2-1|-|TRBV5-4|-
TGTGCCAGCAGCTTGGCGGAGGATGAGCAGTTCTTC
CASSLAEDEQFF
>TRBJ2-7|TRBD1|TRBV25-1|-
TGTGCCAGCAGTGAGGGCAGGGGGCAGTACGAGCAGTACTTC
CASSEGRGQYEQYF
>TRBJ1-2|-|TRBV19|-
TGTGCCAGTAGTAATCAGGGCTCCTATGGCTACACCTTC
CASSNQGSYGYTF
>TRBJ1-1|TRBD1|TRBV5-1|-
TGCGCCAGCAGCTTGGGGACAGGGGGCCTTATTAACACTGAAGCTTTCTTT
CASSLGTGGLINTEAFF
>TRBJ2-1|-|TRBV27|-
TGTGCCAGCAGTTTGCAGTATGTTACCTACAATGAGCAGTTCTTC
CASSLQYVTYNEQFF
>TRBJ1-1|TRBD1|TRBV24-1|-
TGTGCCACCAGTGATGACAGGGTAGGGACTGAAGCTTTCTTT
CATSDDRVGTEAFF
>TRBJ2-1|-|TRBV21-1|-
TGTGCCAGCAGCCTTCTCGGGAGCTCCTACAATGAGCAGTTCTTC
CASSLLGSSYNEQFF
>TRBJ1-2|TRBD1|TRBV28|-
TGTGCCAGCGGGACAGAATCTAACTATGGCTACACCTTC
CASGTESNYGYTF
>TRBJ1-1|-|TRBV9|few
TGTGCCAGCAGCACCGAGGGGGGGCGCACGGCTGAAGCTTTCTTT
CASSTEGGRTAEAFF
>TRBJ2-5|-|TRBV15|-
TGTGCCACCTCAGGGGAGACCCAGTACTTC
CATSGETQYF
>TRBJ1-6|-|TRBV27|-
TGTGCCAGCAGCCAGGGACAAGATTCACCCCTCCACTTT
CASSQGQDSPLHF
>TRBJ1-1|-|TRBV10-2|-
TGCGCCAGCAATCAGTTCCCGAACACTGAAGCTTTCTTT
CASNQFPNTEAFF
>TRBJ2-2|-|TRBV28|-
TGTGCCAGCAGTTTAAAAGGGAGGTACACCGGGGAGCTGTTTTTT
CASSLKGRYTGELFF
>TRBJ2-1|-|TRBV3-1/TRBV3-2|-
TGTGCCAGCAGCCCGACTAGAGATGAGCAGTTCTTC
CASSPTRDEQFF
>TRBJ2-3|TRBD1|TRBV7-3|-
TGTGCCAGCAGCTGGACAGGTACAGATACGCAGTATTTT
CASSWTGTDTQYF
>TRBJ2-3|-|TRBV5-4|-
TGTGCCAGCAGCTTGGATAGCGAATACACAGATACGCAGTATTTT
CASSLDSEYTDTQYF
>TRBJ1-4|TRBD1|TRBV5-1|-
TGCGCCAGCAGCCCCCCGGTGGCAGGGGGCTATGAAAAACTGTTTTTT
CASSPPVAGGYEKLFF
>TRBJ2-2|TRBD2|TRBV5-1|once
TGCGCCAGCAGCTTGGGAAGGGAGGGCACCGGGGAGCTGTTTTTT
CASSLGREGTGELFF
>TRBJ1-1|-|TRBV5-6|-
TGTGCCAGCAGCTCCGGGGTCTTTAACACTGAAGCTTTCTTT
CASSSGVFNTEAFF
>TRBJ2-3|-|TRBV18|-
TGTGCCAGCTCACCCGGAGGGACCACAGATACGCAGTATTTT
CASSPGGTTDTQYF
>TRBJ2-2|-|TRBV24-1|many
TGTGCCACCAGTGATTTAAAGGCCGGAGGTGGGGGGAAGGGGGAGCTGTTTTTT
CATSDLKAGGGGKGELFF
>TRBJ2-2|TRBD1|TRBV10-3|-
TGTGCCATCAGTGAGACGACAGGGGGAGGATCCGGGGAGCTGTTTTTT
CAISETTGGGSGELFF
>TRBJ1-1|TRBD1|TRBV11-2|-
TGTGCCAGCAGCTTAGTCACGACAGGGGGGAACACTGAAGCTTTCTTT
CASSLVTTGGNTEAFF
>TRBJ1-3|TRBD1|TRBV5-6|-
TGTGCCAGCAGCCCCCGGACAGGGTCTTCACTTACCTCTTCACACACCATATATTTT
CASSPRTGSSLTSSHTIYF
>TRBJ2-7|TRBD2|TRBV14|many
TGTGCCAGCAGCCACGGACTAGCGTCCTACGAGCAGTACTTC
CASSHGLASYEQYF
>TRBJ2-7|TRBD2|TRBV2|once
TGTGCCAGCAGACTCCGAGAAGGACTAGTATACGAGCAGTACTTC
CASRLREGLVYEQYF
>TRBJ1-2|TRBD1|TRBV9|-
TGTGCCAGCAGCGTAGGACAGGGCTATGGCTACACCTTC
CASSVGQGYGYTF
>TRBJ2-7|-|TRBV2|-
TGTGCCAGCAGGTTACTAGTTCTCGAGCAGTACTTC
CASRLLVLEQYF
>TRBJ2-7|-|TRBV6-6|-
TGTGCCAGCAGTTACTCGAGCGGAGAGACTACCTACGAGCAGTACTTC
CASSYSSGETTYEQYF
>TRBJ2-3|-|TRBV28|-
TGTGCCAGCAGTTCCTACCCGAGAGCAGATACGCAGTATTTT
CASSSYPRADTQYF
>TRBJ2-7|TRBD1|TRBV9|-
TGTGCCAGCAGCGTAGCTACGGGACAGGGCTACGAGCAGTACTTC
CASSVATGQGYEQYF
>TRBJ1-5|TRBD1|TRBV28|-
TGTGCCAGCAGTCTACCGGGACAGGGGAATCAGCCCCAGCATTTT
CASSLPGQGNQPQHF
>TRBJ2-7|TRBD2|TRBV28|-
TGTGCCACCGGCGGGACTAGCGGGGAGAGCGGCTTC
CATGGTSGESGF
>TRBJ1-5|-|TRBV28|-
TGTGCCAGCAGTCGGACAGACTATAGCAATCAGCCCCAGCATTTT
CASSRTDYSNQPQHF
>TRBJ2-7|TRBD1|TRBV20-1|-
TGCAGTGCTCGGGACAGCTACGAGCAGTACTTC
CSARDSYEQYF
>TRBJ2-3|-|TRBV5-1|-
TGCGCCAGCAGCAATGGACAATTCAGTACAGATACGCAGTATTTT
CASSNGQFSTDTQYF
>TRBJ2-7|-|TRBV25-1|-
TGTGCCAGTCGCCGGGGTTACGAGCAGTACTTC
CASRRGYEQYF
>TRBJ2-5|TRBD1|TRBV30|-
TGTGCCTGGAAGACTTGGGGACAGCCAAAAGGGGAGACCCAGTACTTC
CAWKTWGQPKGETQYF
>TRBJ2-1|TRBD1|TRBV27|-
TGTGCCAGCGTGGACAGGGGGCCTTGGAATGAGCAGTTCTTC
CASVDRGPWNEQFF